This T cell receptor beta chain was documented in a study of cytomegalovirus exposure and HLA in healthy donors. PCR amplification relied on 60 Vbeta primers (plus 13 Jbeta primers). Method: immunoSEQ multiplex PCR; TCRdb's copy keeps in-frame clones and lacks some. The sample carries fewer than 200,000 clones, about nine tenths recorded once. Germline V gives CDR1 SGHDN, CDR2 FVKESK. The CDR3 has 16 residues. Trimming removed 8 bases at V and 11 bases at J, with 25 bases between. As to this clone: Its cognate antigen is unknown.

The study, taken as a whole, reports: An assumption of roughly uniform sequencing depth across donors underlay the presence/absence analyses.

V usage is TRBV14 and J usage is TRBJ1-6; D ambiguous. Input material: PBMCs. The TCR was taken from a boy aged 2 to 10 in good health and CMV-seronegative. The CDR3 loop reads CASDLPPPRPRAPLHF. The CDR3 DNA sequence: TGTGCCAGCGACCTACCACCCCCCCGGCCGAGGGCACCCCTCCACTTT.